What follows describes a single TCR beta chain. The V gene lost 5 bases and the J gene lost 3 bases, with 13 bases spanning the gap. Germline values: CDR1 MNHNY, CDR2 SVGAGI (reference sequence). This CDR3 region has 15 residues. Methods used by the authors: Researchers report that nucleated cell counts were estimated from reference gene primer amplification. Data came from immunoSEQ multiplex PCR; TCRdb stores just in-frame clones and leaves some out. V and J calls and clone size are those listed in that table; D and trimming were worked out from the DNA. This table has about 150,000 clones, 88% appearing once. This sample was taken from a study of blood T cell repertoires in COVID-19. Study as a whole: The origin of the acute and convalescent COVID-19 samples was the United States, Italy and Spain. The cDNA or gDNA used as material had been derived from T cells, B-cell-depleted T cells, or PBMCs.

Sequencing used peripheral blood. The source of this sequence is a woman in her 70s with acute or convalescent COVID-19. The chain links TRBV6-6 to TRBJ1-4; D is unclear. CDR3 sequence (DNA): TGTGCCAGCAGTGGAACACAGAGGGCTAATGAAAAACTGTTTTTT. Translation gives CASSGTQRANEKLFF.